Listed below are T cell receptor beta chains from one sample, sequenced in a study of T cell responses to AZD1222 COVID-19 vaccine. Clones were sequenced by immunoSEQ multiplex PCR, and TCRdb holds only the in-frame ones, with some missing. This repertoire shows around 160,000 clones, over 80% found once; its top ten account for about 3%. Sequencing was performed on peripheral blood, taken on day 0 of MenACWY control vaccination. These TCRs come from an adult in good health. Each CDR3 is given without its conserved first and last residue.

TRBV5-5,TRBJ1-1,ASSSRSVRHTEAF
TRBV6-4,TRBJ1-6,ASSDSSGLNSPLH
TRBV5-6,TRBJ2-7,ASSLSHSPPYEQY
TRBV5-1,TRBJ1-5,ASSLSGGGEPQH
TRBV5-4,TRBJ1-1,ASSSSERTEAF
TRBV11-2,TRBJ2-7,ASSLRELGTYEQY
TRBV11-2,TRBJ1-4,ASSLPGGHNEKLF
TRBV2,TRBJ2-7,ASSRTLPYEQY
TRBV11-2,TRBJ1-1,ASSYRPPVTEAF
TRBV15,TRBJ1-5,ATRSGLAQPQH
TRBV28,TRBJ1-2,ASSSNYGYT
TRBV7-9,TRBJ2-5,ASSLPGKTQY
TRBV27,TRBJ1-5,ASSALDRVEAQH
TRBV19,TRBJ2-5,ASSILPFRTGVQETQY
TRBV27,TRBJ1-1,ASSPGQGRNTEAF
TRBV5-1,TRBJ2-3,ASSLEADTDTQY
TRBV14,TRBJ1-1,ASSQAIGQGRGMNTEAF
TRBV28,TRBJ1-2,ASRYEAHYT
TRBV5-1,TRBJ2-5,ASSLGTSGSASETQY
TRBV6-5,TRBJ2-2,ASTPGTGGTGELF
TRBV18,TRBJ2-1,ASSPAFAGGLYNEQF
TRBV28,TRBJ2-7,ASSSITGGSYYEQY
TRBV4-1,TRBJ1-6,ASRALGLNSPLH
TRBV7-9,TRBJ2-1,ASSTQARDEQF
TRBV4-1,TRBJ2-7,ASSQDRGGGRDEQY
TRBV5-1,TRBJ2-6,ASSLAVSGANVLT
TRBV19,TRBJ1-1,ASTMLGRLKGEAF
TRBV7-3,TRBJ2-7,ASSLASGGSYEQY
TRBV29-1,TRBJ2-7,SVWTGGSYEQY
TRBV9,TRBJ1-3,ASSSGQFPGNTIY
TRBV7-2,TRBJ1-1,ARWTGGTEAF
TRBV6-6,TRBJ2-7,ASRITGVGEQY
TRBV7-9,TRBJ1-3,ASSFPSTGTPGNTIY
TRBV5-1,TRBJ1-2,ASSLDGSANYGYT
TRBV7-2,TRBJ1-2,ASSLMGSGYT
TRBV19,TRBJ1-5,ASSRWGRYSNQPQH
TRBV6-5,TRBJ2-5,ASSYSGTGQETQY
TRBV10-3,TRBJ1-6,AISESSGTTHSPLH
TRBV7-9,TRBJ2-7,ASSLPPGRGEDEQY
TRBV2,TRBJ2-5,ASSERSGGLETQY
TRBV7-6,TRBJ2-1,ASSYNQLALGYNEQF
TRBV19,TRBJ1-6,ASSLPGNSPLH
TRBV28,TRBJ1-6,ASSSLVAPLH